This T cell receptor (beta chain) was documented in a study of CD8+ T cells in alopecia areata. In each case, RNA was isolated and then reverse transcribed into cDNA as the sequencing template. Here immunoSEQ multiplex PCR was the method, and the copy in TCRdb shows in-frame clones only, minus some. The table includes tens of thousands of clones, 50% to 75% detected once. J lost 4 bases, V lost 3 bases, and 7 bases had no gene match. Germline V lookup: CDR1 SGHTA, CDR2 FQGNSA. The length of the CDR3 is 15 residues. It was from alopecia areata patients that lesional scalp punch biopsies and peripheral blood were collected.

The sequence was collected from a human donor with alopecia areata. The V and J genes are TRBV7-2 and TRBJ1-2; TRBD1 matches 8 bases. The sample was CD8+ T cells sorted from blood, taken at week 0. CDR3 nucleotide sequence: TGTGCCAGCAGCTTGACAGGGGAGGGCGCCTATGGCTACACCTTC. It encodes CASSLTGEGAYGYTF.